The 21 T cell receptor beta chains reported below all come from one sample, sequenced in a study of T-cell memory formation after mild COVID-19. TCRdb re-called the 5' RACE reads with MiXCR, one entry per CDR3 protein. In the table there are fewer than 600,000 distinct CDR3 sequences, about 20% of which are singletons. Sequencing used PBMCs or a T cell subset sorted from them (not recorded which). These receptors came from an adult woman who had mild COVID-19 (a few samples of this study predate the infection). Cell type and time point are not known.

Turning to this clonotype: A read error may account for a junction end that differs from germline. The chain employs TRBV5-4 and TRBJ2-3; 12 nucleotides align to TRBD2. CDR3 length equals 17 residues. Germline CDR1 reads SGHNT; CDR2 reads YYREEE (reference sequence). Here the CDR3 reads CASSPASGGGRTDTQCF. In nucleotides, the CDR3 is TGTGCCAGCAGCCCTGCTAGCGGGGGGGGTAGGACAGATACGCAGTGTTTT.

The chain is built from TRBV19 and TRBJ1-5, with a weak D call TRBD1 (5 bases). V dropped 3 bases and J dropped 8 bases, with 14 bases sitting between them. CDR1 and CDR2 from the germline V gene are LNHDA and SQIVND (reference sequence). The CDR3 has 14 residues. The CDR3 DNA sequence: TGTGCCAGTAGTATCCAGGGAGGTAGGGAGCCCCAGCATTTT. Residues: CASSIQGGREPQHF.

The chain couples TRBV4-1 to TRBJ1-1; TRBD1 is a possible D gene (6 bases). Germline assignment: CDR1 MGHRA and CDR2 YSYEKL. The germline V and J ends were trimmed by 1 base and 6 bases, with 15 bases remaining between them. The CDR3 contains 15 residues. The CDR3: CASSQVHGGTSEAFF. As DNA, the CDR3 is TGCGCCAGCAGCCAAGTGCACGGTGGGACATCTGAAGCTTTCTTT.

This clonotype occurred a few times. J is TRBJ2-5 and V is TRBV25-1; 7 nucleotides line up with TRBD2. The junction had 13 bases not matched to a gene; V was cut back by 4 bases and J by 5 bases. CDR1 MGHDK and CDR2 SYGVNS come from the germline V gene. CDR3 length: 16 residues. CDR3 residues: CASSAWGAGEGETQYF. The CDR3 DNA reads TGTGCCAGCAGTGCCTGGGGTGCGGGGGAAGGGGAGACCCAGTACTTC.

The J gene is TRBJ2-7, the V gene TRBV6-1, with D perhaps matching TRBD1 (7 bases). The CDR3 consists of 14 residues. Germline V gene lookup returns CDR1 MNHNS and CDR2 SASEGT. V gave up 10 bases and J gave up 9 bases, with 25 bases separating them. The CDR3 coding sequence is TGTGCCATACTCGCGGGACAGCGTTCCTTGGGGCAGTACTTC. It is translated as CAILAGQRSLGQYF.

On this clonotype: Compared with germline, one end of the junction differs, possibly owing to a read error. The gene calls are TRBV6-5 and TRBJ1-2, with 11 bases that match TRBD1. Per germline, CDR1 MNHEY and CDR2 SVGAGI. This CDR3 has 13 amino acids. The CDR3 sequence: CASSRTGGDSSAF. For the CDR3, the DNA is TGTGCCAGCAGCCGGACAGGGGGCGACTCGTCTGCCTTC.

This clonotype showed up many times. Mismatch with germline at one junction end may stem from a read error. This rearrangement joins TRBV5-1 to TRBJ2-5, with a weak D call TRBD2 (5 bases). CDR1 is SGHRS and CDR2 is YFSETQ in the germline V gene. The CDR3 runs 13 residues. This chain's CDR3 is CASSPSGSETQYF. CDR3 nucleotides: TGTGCCAGCAGCCCCAGCGGCTCAGAGACCCAGTACTTC.

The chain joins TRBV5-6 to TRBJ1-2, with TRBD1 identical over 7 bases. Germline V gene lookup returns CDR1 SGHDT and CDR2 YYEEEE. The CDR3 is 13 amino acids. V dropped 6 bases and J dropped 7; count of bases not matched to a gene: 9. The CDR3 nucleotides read TGTGCCAGCAAGAAGTCCGGGACAGCTGGCTACACCTTC. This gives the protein CASKKSGTAGYTF.

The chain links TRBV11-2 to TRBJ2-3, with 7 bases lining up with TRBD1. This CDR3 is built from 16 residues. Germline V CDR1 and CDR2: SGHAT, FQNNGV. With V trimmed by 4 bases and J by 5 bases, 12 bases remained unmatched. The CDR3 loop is CASSSRDSGAGDTQYF. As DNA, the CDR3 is TGTGCCAGCAGCTCCCGGGACAGTGGCGCTGGAGATACGCAGTATTTT.

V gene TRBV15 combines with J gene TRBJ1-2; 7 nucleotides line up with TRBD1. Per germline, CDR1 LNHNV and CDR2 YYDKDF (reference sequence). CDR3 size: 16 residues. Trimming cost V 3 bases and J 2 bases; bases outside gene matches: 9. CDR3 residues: CATSRTGFGVNYGYTF. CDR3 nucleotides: TGTGCCACCAGCAGGACAGGGTTCGGGGTGAACTATGGCTACACCTTC.

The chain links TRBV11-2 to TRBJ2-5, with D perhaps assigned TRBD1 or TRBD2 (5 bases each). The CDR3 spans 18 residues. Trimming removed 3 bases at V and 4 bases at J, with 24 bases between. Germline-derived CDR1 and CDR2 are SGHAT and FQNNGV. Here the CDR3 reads CASSFISTGTARGETQYF. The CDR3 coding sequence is TGTGCCAGCAGCTTTATTTCCACCGGAACGGCGAGGGGAGAGACCCAGTACTTC.

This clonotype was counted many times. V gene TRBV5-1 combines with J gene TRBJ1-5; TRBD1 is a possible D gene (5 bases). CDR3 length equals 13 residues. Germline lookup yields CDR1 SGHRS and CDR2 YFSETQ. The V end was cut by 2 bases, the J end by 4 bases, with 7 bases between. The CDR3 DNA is TGCGCCAGCAGCTTTAGGGGAAATCAGCCCCAGCATTTT. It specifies CASSFRGNQPQHF.

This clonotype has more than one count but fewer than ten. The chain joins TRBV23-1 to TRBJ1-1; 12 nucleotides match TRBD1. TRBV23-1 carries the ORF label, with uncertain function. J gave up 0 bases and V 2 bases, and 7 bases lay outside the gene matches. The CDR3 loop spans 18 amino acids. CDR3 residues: CASSQPGQGASMNTEAFF. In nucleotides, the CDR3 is TGCGCCAGCAGTCAACCGGGACAGGGGGCGTCCATGAACACTGAAGCTTTCTTT.

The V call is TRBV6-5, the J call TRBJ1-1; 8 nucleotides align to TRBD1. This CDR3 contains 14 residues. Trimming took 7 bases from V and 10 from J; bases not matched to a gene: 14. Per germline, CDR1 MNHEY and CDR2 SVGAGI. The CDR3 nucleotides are TGTGCCAGCACCCCGACCGAAGCAGGGACAGGAGCTTTCTTT. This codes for CASTPTEAGTGAFF.

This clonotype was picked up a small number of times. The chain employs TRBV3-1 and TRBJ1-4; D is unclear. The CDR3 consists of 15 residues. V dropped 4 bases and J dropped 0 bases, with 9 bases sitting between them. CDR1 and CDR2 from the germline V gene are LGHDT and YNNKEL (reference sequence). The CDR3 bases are TGTGCCAGCAGCCTTCACGGGTCAACTAATGAAAAACTGTTTTTT. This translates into CASSLHGSTNEKLFF.

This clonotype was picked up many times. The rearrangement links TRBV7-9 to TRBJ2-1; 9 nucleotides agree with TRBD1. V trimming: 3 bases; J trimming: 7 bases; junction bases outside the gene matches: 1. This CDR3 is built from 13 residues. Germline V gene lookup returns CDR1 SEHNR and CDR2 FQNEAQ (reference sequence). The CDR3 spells CASSFDRGNEQFF. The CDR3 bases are TGTGCCAGCAGCTTTGACAGGGGGAATGAGCAGTTCTTC.

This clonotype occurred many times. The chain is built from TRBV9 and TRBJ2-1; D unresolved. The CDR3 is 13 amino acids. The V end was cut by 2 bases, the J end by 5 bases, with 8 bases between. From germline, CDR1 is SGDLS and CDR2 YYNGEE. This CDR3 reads CASSVYMNNEQFF. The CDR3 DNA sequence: TGTGCCAGCAGCGTTTATATGAACAATGAGCAGTTCTTC.

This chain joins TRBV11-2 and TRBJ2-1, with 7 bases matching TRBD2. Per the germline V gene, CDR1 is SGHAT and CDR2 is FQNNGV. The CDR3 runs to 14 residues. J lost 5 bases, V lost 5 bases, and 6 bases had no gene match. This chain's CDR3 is CASSRSGNNNEQFF. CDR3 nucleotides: TGTGCCAGCAGCCGGAGCGGGAACAACAATGAGCAGTTCTTC.

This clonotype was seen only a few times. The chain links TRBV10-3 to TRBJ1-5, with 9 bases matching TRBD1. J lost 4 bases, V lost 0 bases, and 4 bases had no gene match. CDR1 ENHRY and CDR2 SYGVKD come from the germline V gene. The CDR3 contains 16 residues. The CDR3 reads CAISESEGQGNQPQHF. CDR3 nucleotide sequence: TGTGCCATCAGTGAGTCGGAGGGACAGGGTAATCAGCCCCAGCATTTT.

The CDR3 region is CASSFESAYSNQPQHF. The CDR3 DNA follows: TGTGCCAGCAGCTTTGAGTCAGCCTATAGCAATCAGCCCCAGCATTTT. This chain uses TRBV7-8 with TRBJ1-5; D not resolved. V was trimmed by 3 bases and J by 0 bases, leaving 12 bases between them. The CDR3 spans 16 residues. CDR1 SGHVS and CDR2 FQNEAQ come from the germline V gene.

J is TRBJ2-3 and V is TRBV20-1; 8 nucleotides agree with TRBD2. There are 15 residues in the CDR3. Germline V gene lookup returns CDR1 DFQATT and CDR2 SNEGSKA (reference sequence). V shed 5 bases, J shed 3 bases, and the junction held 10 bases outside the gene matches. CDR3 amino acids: CSADKREWRTDTQYF. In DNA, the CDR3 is TGCAGTGCTGACAAGCGGGAGTGGAGAACAGATACGCAGTATTTT.